The source of this TCR beta chain is a study of CD8 T cells in Susac syndrome. This clonotype was observed a few times. With random hexamers, reverse transcription was performed on roughly 0.5 to 1 ug of RNA. Amplification of TCR beta CDR3 was carried out by immunoSEQ multiplex PCR, which covered 54 Vbeta and 13 Jbeta segments. MiXCR, applied by TCRdb to the immunoSEQ multiplex PCR reads, yields one record per CDR3 protein. The table records some 300,000 distinct CDR3 sequences, around 85% of them present only once. CD8+ and CD4+ T cells from blood underwent TCR beta sequencing, which was carried out in a high-throughput format. The patients serving as multiple sclerosis controls were treatment-naive. They had stable or active relapsing-remitting disease and fulfilled revised McDonald criteria. The sequenced sample consisted of CD8+ T cells from PBMCs. This receptor was obtained from a human donor with multiple sclerosis.

The CDR3 DNA reads as TGTGCCAGCAGCCTCTCGGCCCGGGGTCAAGAGACCCAGTACTTC. Its protein product is CASSLSARGQETQYF. The chain has TRBV7-3 and TRBJ2-5, with D possibly being TRBD2 (5 bases). This CDR3 is 15 amino acids long. Germline V gives CDR1 SGHTA, CDR2 FQGTGA. Trimming shortened V by 5 bases and J by 2 bases, and 15 bases separated the two germline ends.